The 27 T cell receptor beta chains below come from one sample, sequenced in a study of blood T cell repertoires in COVID-19 (dated by TCRdb to about 2020). Library method: the immunoSEQ multiplex PCR assay. TCRdb re-hosts the immuneACCESS table, in-frame sequences only. Its copies lack some clones; in the studies checked, an unresolved V gene accounts for under half of them, and the cause for the rest is not known. Across this sample there are 85,000 to 95,000 clones, with roughly 91% seen only once. Around 5.3% of the sample is in the top ten clones. Sequenced material: peripheral blood. The receptor set was obtained from a woman older than 75 with acute or convalescent COVID-19.

The rearrangement uses TRBV19 and TRBJ1-4, with D hard to call. CDR3 length: 14 residues. Trimming pared 1 base from V and 9 bases from J, leaving 12 bases between. Germline V gives CDR1 LNHDA, CDR2 SQIVND (reference sequence). CDR3 sequence reads: CASSIAGKTQKLFF. CDR3 nucleotides: TGTGCCAGTAGTATAGCGGGGAAGACTCAAAAACTGTTTTTT.

This clone came up a few times. The V call is TRBV7-2, the J call TRBJ1-6, with D possibly TRBD1 on 6 matching bases. The CDR3 covers 15 residues. Germline V gene sequence: CDR1 SGHTA, CDR2 FQGNSA. Trimming stripped 4 bases from V and 6 bases from J, with 13 bases between. CDR3 DNA sequence: TGTGCCAGCAGCTCACAGGGATCCCCTAATTCACCCCTCCACTTT. Residues: CASSSQGSPNSPLHF.

The rearrangement uses TRBV7-2 and TRBJ1-2, with a weak D call TRBD1 (6 bases). Looked up from germline, CDR1 is SGHTA and CDR2 is FQGNSA. The CDR3 totals 13 residues. Trimming pared 3 bases from V and 6 bases from J, leaving 11 bases between. The CDR3 protein is CASSFHRENGYTF. The CDR3 nucleotides are TGTGCCAGCAGCTTTCACAGGGAGAATGGCTACACCTTC. The full variable domain, completed using reference TRBV7-2 and TRBJ1-2, is GAGVSQSPSNKVTEKGKDVELRCDPISGHTALYWYRQSLGQGLEFLIYFQGNSAPDKSGLPSDRFSAERTGGSVSTLTIQRTQQEDSAVYLCASSFHRENGYTFGSGTRLTVV.

This clone was detected only once. This chain joins TRBV19 and TRBJ1-5, with D possibly being TRBD1 (5 bases). The CDR3 totals 14 residues. Germline CDR1 LNHDA, CDR2 SQIVND (reference sequence). Trimming cost V 3 bases and J 3 bases, with 9 bases left between them. The CDR3, as DNA: TGTGCCAGTAGTATTATGACAGACAATCAGCCCCAGCATTTT. This translates into CASSIMTDNQPQHF.

The V call is TRBV5-1, the J call TRBJ2-5, with TRBD1 matching over 10 bases. This CDR3 is 16 amino acids long. The ends lost 0 bases at V and 5 bases at J; junction bases unmatched: 7. CDR1 is SGHRS, CDR2 YFSETQ, per germline. In nucleotides, the CDR3 is TGCGCCAGCAGCTTGGATGGGACAGGGGCGCGGGAGACCCAGTACTTC. Amino acid sequence: CASSLDGTGARETQYF.

This clone came up once. J is TRBJ2-5 and V is TRBV9; 10 bases fit TRBD2. Germline V CDR1 and CDR2: SGDLS, YYNGEE. The CDR3 consists of 14 residues. J gave up 5 bases and V 3 bases, and 4 bases lay outside the gene matches. CDR3 bases: TGTGCCAGCAGCGGCCTAGCGGGAGCGGAGACCCAGTACTTC. Its translation: CASSGLAGAETQYF.

The chain has TRBV5-5 and TRBJ2-1, with 7 bases aligning to TRBD2. This CDR3 comprises 15 residues. V dropped 4 bases and J dropped 3; count of bases not matched to a gene: 7. Per the germline V gene, CDR1 is SGHKS and CDR2 is YYEKEE (reference sequence). CDR3 residues: CASSITGGSYNEQFF. The CDR3 nucleotides are TGTGCCAGCAGCATCACGGGGGGTAGCTACAATGAGCAGTTCTTC.

The chain carries TRBV2 and TRBJ2-7; TRBD1 aligns across 7 bases. From germline, CDR1 is SNHLY and CDR2 FYNNEI. The trim removed 4 bases at V and 3 bases at J, leaving 9 bases unmatched. The length of the CDR3 is 15 residues. The CDR3 DNA is TGTGCCAGCAGTGCATACCACGGACAGGACTACGAGCAGTACTTC. It is translated as CASSAYHGQDYEQYF. The complete variable domain, with remaining parts taken from reference TRBV2 and TRBJ2-7, reads EPEVTQTPSHQVTQMGQEVILRCVPISNHLYFYWYRQILGQKVEFLVSFYNNEISEKSEIFDDQFSVERPDGSNFTLKIRSTKLEDSAMYFCASSAYHGQDYEQYFGPGTRLTVT.

The rearrangement uses TRBV5-1 and TRBJ2-2, with 7 bases aligning to TRBD1. The CDR3 has 16 residues. Trimming took 0 bases from V and 6 from J; bases not matched to a gene: 8. CDR1 is SGHRS and CDR2 is YFSETQ in the germline V gene. CDR3 in DNA: TGCGCCAGCAGCTTGGTGCCAGGGGGTTTGTCCGGGGAGCTGTTTTTT. Its protein product is CASSLVPGGLSGELFF.

The chain is built from TRBV27 and TRBJ1-2, with 8 bases fitting TRBD1. The V gene end was trimmed by 4 bases and the J gene end by 8 bases; junction bases not matched to a gene: 15. In germline, CDR1 is MNHEY, CDR2 SMNVEV (reference sequence). The CDR3 contains 16 residues. DNA for the CDR3: TGTGCCAGCAGTTATGGAGGGGCAGGGGGCGTGGGAGGCTACACCTTC. Protein: CASSYGGAGGVGGYTF.

The chain couples TRBV6-5 to TRBJ1-2; D is ambiguous. Per germline, CDR1 MNHEY and CDR2 SVGAGI. Trimming removed 5 bases at V and 4 bases at J, with 11 bases between. The CDR3 extends over 13 amino acids. The DNA for the CDR3 is TGTGCCAGCAGTCAAACCCCCAGCTATGGCTACACCTTC. Translated: CASSQTPSYGYTF.

This CDR3 is CASSQHSTGANNYGYTF. For the CDR3, the DNA is TGCGCCAGCAGTCAACACTCGACAGGGGCGAATAACTATGGCTACACCTTC. The J gene is TRBJ1-2, the V gene TRBV23-1; 8 nucleotides line up with TRBD1. Being an ORF, TRBV23-1 has a function that is uncertain. The CDR3 runs 17 residues. Trimming took 2 bases from V and 1 from J; bases not matched to a gene: 9.

This clone occurred once. The chain joins TRBV7-2 to TRBJ1-4; 8 nucleotides line up with TRBD1. From germline, CDR1 is SGHTA and CDR2 FQGNSA. With V trimmed by 5 bases and J by 10 bases, 9 bases remained unmatched. The length of the CDR3 is 14 residues. The CDR3 nucleotides read TGTGCCAGCAGCCCCAGACAGGGGCGCGGAAAACTGTTTTTT. Translation: CASSPRQGRGKLFF.

V gene TRBV25-1 combines with J gene TRBJ1-5; the D gene is possibly TRBD1 (5 bases). Trimming left V 7 bases short and J 0 bases short, with 19 bases between. Looked up from germline, CDR1 is MGHDK and CDR2 is SYGVNS. This CDR3 is built from 17 residues. The CDR3 sequence: CASTSSNRYNSNQPQHF. CDR3 nucleotides: TGTGCCAGCACGTCAAGTAACAGGTATAATAGCAATCAGCCCCAGCATTTT.

Only one count was recorded for this clone. This chain uses TRBV19 with TRBJ2-7; 9 bases match TRBD1. The germline V gene encodes CDR1 LNHDA and CDR2 SQIVND (reference sequence). The ends lost 8 bases at V and 0 bases at J; junction bases unmatched: 8. This CDR3 is built from 15 residues. Written as DNA, the CDR3 is TGTGCCAGTGTATCCGGGACAGGGACCTCCTACGAGCAGTACTTC. Translation gives CASVSGTGTSYEQYF.

This rearrangement joins TRBV21-1 to TRBJ2-7; TRBD2, as called in the table, went unchecked against the DNA. TRBV21-1 is noted as a pseudogene. The CDR3 is 15 amino acids. The CDR3 sequence is CASSKRREGLYEQYF. The CDR3 DNA follows: TGTGCCAGCAGCAAACGGCGGGAGGGCCTCTACGAGCAGTACTTC.

The J gene is TRBJ2-2, the V gene TRBV3-1 (or the pseudogene TRBV3-2); D is unresolved. V was cut by 0 bases and J by 2 bases, with 16 bases left in between. Germline V CDR1 and CDR2: LGHDT, YNNKEL (reference sequence). The CDR3 runs to 18 residues. The CDR3 region is CASSQDVPGGLNTGELFF. The CDR3, as DNA: TGTGCCAGCAGCCAAGATGTGCCGGGTGGCCTTAACACCGGGGAGCTGTTTTTT.

The chain is built from TRBV7-2 and TRBJ2-5; the D is unclear. Germline lookup yields CDR1 SGHTA and CDR2 FQGNSA. Between the trimmed V and J ends, which lost 5 bases and 1 base, there was a span of 11 bases. CDR3 length: 14 amino acids. In DNA form, the CDR3 reads TGTGCCAGCAGCCAAGGCGGCGGCCAAGAGACCCAGTACTTC. Translation: CASSQGGGQETQYF.

This sequence joins TRBV27 and TRBJ2-7; TRBD2 aligns across 9 bases. This CDR3 is built from 13 residues. V lost 2 bases and J lost 6; bases outside the gene matches: 2. The germline V gene encodes CDR1 MNHEY and CDR2 SMNVEV (reference sequence). The CDR3 DNA reads as TGTGCCAGCAGTTTAGCGGGAGGGTCCGAGCAGTACTTC. As protein: CASSLAGGSEQYF.

V usage is TRBV11-2 and J usage is TRBJ2-7, with D hard to call. The V gene lost 5 bases and the J gene lost 7 bases, with 12 bases spanning the gap. Germline loops: CDR1 SGHAT, CDR2 FQNNGV. The CDR3 has 12 amino acids. The CDR3 loop reads CASSPLRLEQYF. As DNA, the CDR3 is TGTGCCAGCAGCCCCCTGAGGTTAGAGCAGTACTTC.

The chain joins TRBV10-3 to TRBJ2-7; a possible D gene is TRBD1 (5 bases). Looked up from germline, CDR1 is ENHRY and CDR2 is SYGVKD. The CDR3 runs to 14 residues. Deletions cut 10 bases from V and 2 bases from J, with 18 bases between. The CDR3 DNA sequence: TGTGCCACTCAGGGCGGCGCCCCTACCTACGAGCAGTACTTC. It yields the protein CATQGGAPTYEQYF.

The chain has TRBV7-9 and TRBJ2-3, with 8 nucleotides matching TRBD1. CDR1 SEHNR and CDR2 FQNEAQ come from the germline V gene (reference sequence). With 3 bases clipped from V and 6 bases from J, the junction kept 8 bases outside the gene matches. CDR3 size: 15 residues. The CDR3 bases are TGTGCCAGCAGCTTTATGGGGACAGGTACCGATACGCAGTATTTT. This sequence encodes CASSFMGTGTDTQYF.

The V call is TRBV27, the J call TRBJ1-1; TRBD1 matches at 7 bases. The germline gives CDR1 MNHEY, CDR2 SMNVEV (reference sequence). The CDR3 has 13 residues. V trimming: 7 bases; J trimming: 0 bases; junction bases outside the gene matches: 2. The CDR3 coding sequence is TGTGCCAGCAAGGGACAGATGAACACTGAAGCTTTCTTT. Amino acids: CASKGQMNTEAFF.

This rearrangement joins TRBV7-2 to TRBJ1-6, with a possible D match to TRBD1 (5 bases). V was pared by 5 bases and J by 7 bases, with 12 bases between. In germline, CDR1 is SGHTA, CDR2 FQGNSA. The CDR3 has 14 amino acids. The CDR3 region has the DNA TGTGCCAGCAGCCACAGACAGACCAATTCACCCCTCCACTTT. This translates into CASSHRQTNSPLHF.

The V and J genes are TRBV29-1 and TRBJ2-5, with D possibly being TRBD1 (6 bases). Germline values: CDR1 SQVTM, CDR2 ANQGSEA. The CDR3 extends over 12 amino acids. V gave up 8 bases and J gave up 3 bases, with 13 bases separating them. The CDR3 DNA is TGCAGCTCACAGAGGGACAAAGAGACCCAGTACTTC. Its protein product is CSSQRDKETQYF. The whole variable domain, remainder taken from reference TRBV29-1 and TRBJ2-5, is SAVISQKPSRDICQRGTSLTIQCQVDSQVTMMFWYRQQPGQSLTLIATANQGSEATYESGFVIDKFPISRPNLTFSTLTVSNMSPEDSSIYLCSSQRDKETQYFGPGTRLLVL.

The count of this clone is one. The chain joins TRBV15 to TRBJ1-5; D is unresolved. Germline V gene lookup returns CDR1 LNHNV and CDR2 YYDKDF (reference sequence). V was cut by 0 bases and J by 7 bases, with 7 bases left in between. This CDR3 is 13 amino acids long. The CDR3 spells CATSRDPGQPQHF. The CDR3 coding sequence is TGTGCCACCAGCAGAGATCCGGGGCAGCCCCAGCATTTT.

The chain joins TRBV29-1 to TRBJ1-1; weak D call: TRBD1 (5 bases). This CDR3 has 13 residues. Germline CDR1 and CDR2: SQVTM and ANQGSEA. Between the trimmed V and J ends, which lost 5 bases and 8 bases, there was a span of 18 bases. CDR3: CSVLTSDSREAFF. The CDR3 DNA reads as TGCAGCGTTCTAACTAGCGACAGTAGAGAAGCTTTCTTT.